This TCR beta chain emerged from a study of long-term antiretroviral therapy in people with HIV. The CDR3 runs to 16 residues. CDR1 is MNHNS and CDR2 is SASEGT in the germline V gene. V lost 1 base, J lost 6 bases, and 16 bases lay in between. Survey-level immunoSEQ v3.0 assays were run. Using immunoSEQ multiplex PCR, the repertoire was profiled, and TCRdb retains in-frame clones only, with some absent. The profile shows about 20,000 clones, over 90% of them singletons. The receptor comes from a woman between 50 and 59 years old with HIV. V and J are TRBV6-1 and TRBJ1-3, with D possibly TRBD1 on 5 matching bases. The specimen was unsorted PBMCs, collected 4.4 years after starting antiretroviral therapy. The CDR3 sequence: CASSEVSQGVANTIYF. The CDR3 DNA is TGTGCCAGCAGTGAAGTATCGCAGGGAGTTGCAAACACCATATATTTT.